This is a list of T cell receptor beta chains from one sample in a study of blood T cell repertoires in COVID-19. Assay: immunoSEQ multiplex PCR; the TCRdb copy retains only in-frame clones and omits some. This table holds about 280,000 clones, approximately 90% found once. Sequenced sample: PBMCs or T cells enriched from blood (not recorded which). These receptors originate from a woman aged 40 to 55 who had recovered from COVID-19. CDR3s include the opening cysteine and the closing phenylalanine or tryptophan. D genes are given only for firm matches. Size is omitted from some rows. Given values are once, few, many or a class for expanded clones.

CDR3: CASSLGNGYTF
DNA: TGTGCCAGCAGTTTAGGCAATGGCTACACCTTC
D: .
V: TRBV28
size: few
J: TRBJ1-2

CDR3: CASSFRRGRGYTF
DNA: TGTGCCAGCAGTTTTCGGAGGGGACGTGGCTACACCTTC
D: .
V: TRBV12-3/TRBV12-4
size: .
J: TRBJ1-2

CDR3: CASSHWTGTSGGSNEQFF
DNA: TGTGCCAGCAGCCACTGGACCGGGACTAGCGGGGGTAGCAATGAGCAGTTCTTC
D: TRBD2
V: TRBV7-9
size: .
J: TRBJ2-1

CDR3: CASSLVRTSGVPSSYNEQFF
DNA: TGTGCCAGCAGCCTAGTAAGGACTAGCGGGGTCCCTAGCTCCTACAATGAGCAGTTCTTC
D: TRBD2
V: TRBV6-6
size: .
J: TRBJ2-1

CDR3: CASSLQNQPQHF
DNA: TGTGCCAGCAGCCTCCAGAATCAGCCCCAGCATTTT
D: .
V: TRBV7-8
size: once
J: TRBJ1-5

CDR3: CASSLDGNGNTIYF
DNA: TGTGCCAGCAGTTTAGACGGGAATGGAAACACCATATATTTT
D: .
V: TRBV27
size: .
J: TRBJ1-3

CDR3: CASSLMSFMGQNTGELFF
DNA: TGTGCCAGCAGCTTAATGTCCTTTATGGGCCAGAACACCGGGGAGCTGTTTTTT
D: .
V: TRBV7-3
size: .
J: TRBJ2-2

CDR3: CASSKEGADTQYF
DNA: TGTGCCAGTAGTAAAGAAGGGGCAGATACGCAGTATTTT
D: .
V: TRBV19
size: .
J: TRBJ2-3

CDR3: CASKDSGYEQYF
DNA: TGTGCCAGCAAGGACTCTGGCTACGAGCAGTACTTC
D: .
V: TRBV2
size: .
J: TRBJ2-7

CDR3: CASSWGENYGYTF
DNA: TGTGCCAGCAGTTGGGGGGAGAACTATGGCTACACCTTC
D: .
V: TRBV27
size: once
J: TRBJ1-2

CDR3: CASSPRINDRTEAFF
DNA: TGTGCCAGCAGCCCACGAATAAATGACAGAACTGAAGCTTTCTTT
D: .
V: TRBV3-1/TRBV3-2
size: few
J: TRBJ1-1